These T cell receptor beta chains were read from a single sample in a study of shared clonotypes between healthy human individuals. Repertoires were generated with immunoSEQ multiplex PCR, while TCRdb's copy carries only in-frame clones and drops some. This table has about 700,000 clones, about 92% appearing once. The sequencing input was naive CD8+ T cells sorted from blood. These receptors were obtained from a man younger than 45 in good health. The CDR3 runs from the conserved cysteine through the conserved F or W. The D gene is left open where the match is weak. Clone size appears in some rows only: once, few, many, or a class for an expanded clone.

j_call,d_call,v_call,clone_size,cdr3_nt,cdr3_aa
TRBJ1-3,-,TRBV11-2,-,TGTGCCAGCAGCCCCACAGGCGAGGGGACGCTTGGAAACACCATATATTTT,CASSPTGEGTLGNTIYF
TRBJ2-7,-,TRBV4-1,-,TGCGCCAGCAGCCAAGTATCCGGCAGTGGGTACGAGCAGTACTTC,CASSQVSGSGYEQYF
TRBJ2-2,-,TRBV7-9,-,TGTGCCAGCAGCTTACCCAGGGGGGACACCGGGGAGCTGTTTTTT,CASSLPRGDTGELFF
TRBJ2-6,-,TRBV4-1,once,TGCGCCAGCAGCCAAGATTCAGGCGCTGGGGCCAACGTCCTGACTTTC,CASSQDSGAGANVLTF
TRBJ2-1,-,TRBV10-3,-,TGTGCCATCGGTCCAGGTTACAATGAGCAGTTCTTC,CAIGPGYNEQFF
TRBJ1-1,-,TRBV5-1,-,TGCGCCAGCAGCTTGGGGCCGAACACTGAAGCTTTCTTT,CASSLGPNTEAFF
TRBJ2-5,TRBD2,TRBV10-3,-,TGTGCCATCAGTGAGTCTAGCGGGGGACGACAAGAGACCCAGTACTTC,CAISESSGGRQETQYF
TRBJ2-3,-,TRBV4-3,few,TGCGCCAGCAGCCAAGATAGGGCTTCTAGCACAGATACGCAGTATTTT,CASSQDRASSTDTQYF
TRBJ2-7,-,TRBV4-3,-,TGCGCCAGCAGCCAAGACTCGAGAGGCCAGGTCAGTGAGCAGTACTTC,CASSQDSRGQVSEQYF
TRBJ2-2,-,TRBV27,few,TGTGCCAGCAGGTATCCCGCCGGGGAGCTGTTTTTT,CASRYPAGELFF
TRBJ2-2,TRBD2,TRBV10-1,once,TGCGCCAGCAGTGAGGATCGCGGGAGTTACACCGGGGAGCTGTTTTTT,CASSEDRGSYTGELFF
TRBJ1-3,-,TRBV10-2,-,TGCGCCAGCAGTGCCCCGCGTGGCATATATTTT,CASSAPRGIYF
TRBJ2-7,-,TRBV9,-,TGTGCCAGCAGCGTAGATGGGGCGTACGAGCAGTACTTC,CASSVDGAYEQYF
TRBJ2-3,-,TRBV19,once,TGTGCCAGTAGCCAGGACTTAGGTAGCGATACGCAGTATTTT,CASSQDLGSDTQYF
TRBJ2-7,TRBD2,TRBV4-1,-,TGCGCCAGCAGCCAAGTTTCTAGCGGGAGTTACGAGCAGTACTTC,CASSQVSSGSYEQYF
TRBJ1-2,-,TRBV6-1,-,TGTGCCAGCACCGAAGCCCTAAGGGAGGACTATGGCTACACCTTC,CASTEALREDYGYTF
TRBJ2-5,-,TRBV27,-,TGTGCCAGCAGCCCGTGGGGACAAGAGACCCAGTACTTC,CASSPWGQETQYF
TRBJ2-1,-,TRBV27,-,TGTGCCACCGCCCGGGAGAACCACAATGAGCAGTTCTTC,CATARENHNEQFF
TRBJ2-1,-,TRBV11-3,-,TGTGCCAGCAGCTTAGAGGGTGATGAGCAGTTCTTC,CASSLEGDEQFF
TRBJ2-2,TRBD2,TRBV10-3,-,TGTGCCATCCAGTCGGGGACTAGTAACACCGGGGAGCTGTTTTTT,CAIQSGTSNTGELFF
TRBJ2-5,-,TRBV27,-,TGTGCCAGCAGCCACCGGCAGGGGGGTAGGGAGACCCAGTACTTC,CASSHRQGGRETQYF
TRBJ2-5,-,TRBV11-3,-,TGTGCCAGCAGCACGGCGGACATCCCAGAGACCCAGTACTTC,CASSTADIPETQYF
TRBJ1-1,-,TRBV25-1,-,TGTGCCAGCTACTCAAAGAACACTGAAGCTTTCTTT,CASYSKNTEAFF
TRBJ2-1,-,TRBV27,-,TGTGCCAGCAGCCTCGACAGCTACAATGAGCAGTTCTTC,CASSLDSYNEQFF
TRBJ1-1,-,TRBV19,-,TGTGCCAGTAGTTGGCAGCCGAACACTGAAGCTTTCTTT,CASSWQPNTEAFF
TRBJ1-1,-,TRBV9,-,TGTGCCAGCAGCGGCCCGGGGGACACTGAAGCTTTCTTT,CASSGPGDTEAFF
TRBJ2-7,-,TRBV5-4,-,TGTGCCAGCAGCCCGGGGCAGAGCTCCTACGAGCAGTACTTC,CASSPGQSSYEQYF
TRBJ1-4,-,TRBV9,-,TGTGCCAGCAGCGTAGGAGGGGGAGTTAATGAAAAACTGTTTTTT,CASSVGGGVNEKLFF
TRBJ2-3,TRBD1,TRBV2,-,TGTGCCAGCAGTGGCCCGCTCGACAGGGGAACAGATACGCAGTATTTT,CASSGPLDRGTDTQYF
TRBJ2-1,-,TRBV2,-,TGTGCCAGCAGTGAGGTCTGGAACTCCTACAATGAGCAGTTCTTC,CASSEVWNSYNEQFF
TRBJ1-2,TRBD1,TRBV7-9,-,TGTGCCAGCAGCATTTCCGGGACAGAATACTATGGGGTACTTCACACCTTC,CASSISGTEYYGVLHTF
TRBJ2-5,TRBD1,TRBV10-3,-,TGTGCCATCAGCCTCGGCCGGGACAGGGGATGGGAGACCCAGTACTTC,CAISLGRDRGWETQYF
TRBJ1-5,-,TRBV7-6,-,TGTGCCAGCAGCCGCACTGCGGGGACGAGCAATCAGCCCCAGCATTTT,CASSRTAGTSNQPQHF
TRBJ2-7,-,TRBV4-1,-,TGCGCCAGCAGCCAAGATATGAATCCGGTTAGCGAGCAGTACTTC,CASSQDMNPVSEQYF
TRBJ2-1,TRBD1,TRBV5-1,once,TGCGCCAGCAGCTTAGGACAGGGGCGAAATGAGCAGTTCTTC,CASSLGQGRNEQFF
TRBJ1-1,TRBD1,TRBV10-2,-,TGCGCCAGCAGGACAGGGTTGAACACTGAAGCTTTCTTT,CASRTGLNTEAFF
TRBJ2-2,-,TRBV7-9,once,TGTGCCAGCAGCTCCCTCCGGGACATCGCGAGGGGGGAGCTGTTTTTT,CASSSLRDIARGELFF
TRBJ2-1,TRBD1,TRBV7-9,-,TGTGCCAGCAGCCCCCCCGTCGGGACAGCCTACAATGAGCAGTTCTTC,CASSPPVGTAYNEQFF
TRBJ2-1,TRBD1,TRBV19,few,TGTGCCAGTAGTATGGGACAGGGGCACTCTCCACTAACCTACAATGAGCAGTTCTTC,CASSMGQGHSPLTYNEQFF
TRBJ2-1,TRBD2,TRBV28,-,TGTGCCAGCAGCAGCGGGACTAGCGGGAGAAATGAGCAGTTCTTC,CASSSGTSGRNEQFF
TRBJ2-7,-,TRBV9,-,TGTGCCAGCAGCGCAAGCGACAACGTCTACGAGCAGTACTTC,CASSASDNVYEQYF
TRBJ2-1,TRBD2,TRBV19,-,TGTGCCAGTAGTATAGTTGGACTAGCGGGAGGTCTTTACAATGAGCAGTTCTTC,CASSIVGLAGGLYNEQFF
TRBJ2-7,TRBD1,TRBV15,-,TGTGCCACCAGCAGAGATCCACGTTCAGGACAGGGAGTCGAGCAGTACTTC,CATSRDPRSGQGVEQYF
TRBJ1-2,-,TRBV7-8,-,TGTGCCAGCAGCTTGAGTTACGATGCTGGCTACACCTTC,CASSLSYDAGYTF
TRBJ2-1,-,TRBV7-3,-,TGTGCCAGCAGCTTAGGACTCGGGGAGCAGTTCTTC,CASSLGLGEQFF
TRBJ2-3,-,TRBV2,-,TGTGCCAGCAGTGGCGCTAGTAAGTCCTTGGATACGCAGTATTTT,CASSGASKSLDTQYF
TRBJ2-7,TRBD1,TRBV7-8,-,TGTGCCAGCAGCTTAGCTGAGGGGGCGTCCTACGAGCAGTACTTC,CASSLAEGASYEQYF
TRBJ1-1,-,TRBV5-4,-,TGTGCCAGCAGCTTGAGAGAGGGGAAGAACACTGAAGCTTTCTTT,CASSLREGKNTEAFF
TRBJ2-5,-,TRBV7-2,-,TGTGCCAGCAGCCAGCCCCCGGGGCCAGAGCAGTACTTC,CASSQPPGPEQYF
TRBJ2-7,TRBD2,TRBV19,-,TGTGCCAGTAGCCCCAGGACTAGCGGGAGGGCCTACGAGCAGTACTTC,CASSPRTSGRAYEQYF
TRBJ2-7,TRBD2,TRBV5-6,-,TGTGCCAGCAGCCCCGGACTAGCGGGTGCCCACGAGCAGTACTTC,CASSPGLAGAHEQYF
TRBJ2-1,-,TRBV6-5,few,TGTGCCAGCAGTTACGGAACGGGGACCTACAATGAGCAGTTCTTC,CASSYGTGTYNEQFF
TRBJ1-5,-,TRBV11-2,-,TGTGCCAGCAGCTTACTAGGAATCAATCAGCCCCAGCATTTT,CASSLLGINQPQHF
TRBJ1-4,-,TRBV6-6,-,TGTGCCAGCAGTTACCACGGAGAGGCAACTAATGAAAAACTGTTTTTT,CASSYHGEATNEKLFF
TRBJ2-1,-,TRBV29-1,-,TGCAGCGTTGATTGGGGGGCCTGGTTCAATGAGCAGTTCTTC,CSVDWGAWFNEQFF
TRBJ2-7,TRBD2,TRBV2,-,TGTGCCAGCAGTTGGACTAGCGGGAGGTTCTACGAGCAGTACTTC,CASSWTSGRFYEQYF
TRBJ2-6,-,TRBV13,-,TGTGCCAGCATGGAGGCAGGGAGCTCTGGGGCCAACGTCCTGACTTTC,CASMEAGSSGANVLTF
TRBJ2-3,-,TRBV7-2,-,TGTGCCAGCAGCTTCCCGACAGAGCCATTTCCAGATACGCAGTATTTT,CASSFPTEPFPDTQYF
TRBJ2-7,-,TRBV29-1,-,TGCAGCGTTAGGGCTGTCGGATACGAGCAGTACTTC,CSVRAVGYEQYF
TRBJ1-3,-,TRBV9,-,TGTGCCAGCAGCGAATACGAGCCGGGACATGCCGGAAACACCATATATTTT,CASSEYEPGHAGNTIYF